This passage covers 30 T cell receptor beta chains from one sample sequenced in a study of blood T cell repertoires in COVID-19 (dated by TCRdb to 2019 to 2021). Library construction relied on the immunoSEQ multiplex PCR assay. TCRdb limited this immuneACCESS table to in-frame rearrangements with V and J called. A share of clones is missing; checked studies link under half to unresolved V genes, and the rest is unexplained. This sample has tens of thousands of clones in its table, and 85% to 90% of those were observed once. In total, the top ten clones hold roughly 1.2% of the sample. Material: peripheral blood. The receptors come from a woman aged 60-75 years with acute or convalescent COVID-19.

V gene TRBV10-1 combines with J gene TRBJ2-2, with D tentatively TRBD2 (7 bases). Trimming pared 3 bases from V and 3 bases from J, leaving 11 bases between. The germline gives CDR1 WNHNN, CDR2 SYGVQD (reference sequence). The CDR3 is 15 amino acids. CDR3 region: CASSEGGGYTGELFF. The CDR3 DNA sequence: TGCGCCAGCAGTGAAGGCGGGGGCTACACCGGGGAGCTGTTTTTT.

The gene calls are TRBV5-1 and TRBJ1-1; D gene ambiguous. Germline values: CDR1 SGHRS, CDR2 YFSETQ. V was shortened by 0 bases and J by 4 bases, with 7 bases between the two germline ends. The CDR3 extends over 13 amino acids. For the CDR3, the DNA is TGCGCCAGCAGCTTGGGAGGGATCACTGAAGCTTTCTTT. Translated, it gives CASSLGGITEAFF.

The chain carries TRBV10-1 and TRBJ1-6, with D hard to call. Germline CDR1 reads WNHNN; CDR2 reads SYGVQD (reference sequence). V lost 2 bases and J lost 9, with 17 bases in between. The CDR3 runs 16 residues. The CDR3 protein is CASSEVRTFYGSPLHF. The CDR3 coding sequence is TGCGCCAGCAGTGAGGTGAGAACCTTTTACGGTTCACCCCTCCACTTT.

This chain uses TRBV6-2 or TRBV6-3 with TRBJ2-3; the match to TRBD1 covers 9 bases. From germline, CDR1 is MNHEY and CDR2 SVGEGT. The J segment lost 5 bases and the V segment lost 8 bases, leaving 5 bases of the junction unmatched. The CDR3 is made up of 13 amino acids. CDR3 in DNA: TGTGCCAGCCGCCGGGACAGGGTAGATACGCAGTATTTT. Translating it yields CASRRDRVDTQYF.

The chain employs TRBV19 and TRBJ1-6; TRBD1 is a possible D gene (6 bases). CDR1 is LNHDA, CDR2 SQIVND, per germline (reference sequence). The CDR3 has 17 amino acids. Trimming cost V 5 bases and J 1 base, with 15 bases left between them. The DNA for the CDR3 is TGTGCCAGTAGTCACCGAGGGGGGGGATCCTATAATTCACCCCTCCACTTT. It translates to CASSHRGGGSYNSPLHF. The full variable domain, its missing parts supplied by reference TRBV19 and TRBJ1-6, is DGGITQSPKYLFRKEGQNVTLSCEQNLNHDAMYWYRQDPGQGLRLIYYSQIVNDFQKGDIAEGYSVSREKKESFPLTVTSAQKNPTAFYLCASSHRGGGSYNSPLHFGNGTRLTVT.

The CDR3 loop reads CASSVGTVSYNEQFF. The CDR3, as DNA: TGCGCCAGCAGCGTCGGGACAGTCTCATACAATGAGCAGTTCTTC. The chain carries TRBV5-1 and TRBJ2-1, with TRBD1 matching 7 bases. Germline V gene sequence: CDR1 SGHRS, CDR2 YFSETQ. This CDR3 is built from 15 residues. The ends lost 4 bases at V and 4 bases at J; junction bases unmatched: 8.

The chain has TRBV7-2 and TRBJ1-5; D is unclear. V dropped 2 bases and J dropped 5 bases, with 7 bases sitting between them. The germline V gene encodes CDR1 SGHTA and CDR2 FQGNSA. This CDR3 is 13 amino acids long. The DNA for the CDR3 is TGTGCCAGCAGCTTAATTTCGGATCAGCCCCAGCATTTT. Amino acid sequence: CASSLISDQPQHF.

The gene calls are TRBV11-1 and TRBJ2-2; TRBD2 is a possible D gene (6 bases). The ends were cut back, 1 base at V and 0 bases at J, with 6 bases in the middle. The germline V gene has CDR1 SGHAT and CDR2 FQDESV (reference sequence). This CDR3 spans 15 amino acids. The CDR3 nucleotides read TGTGCCAGCAGCTTAGGGAGGGCGAACACCGGGGAGCTGTTTTTT. Protein sequence: CASSLGRANTGELFF.

The chain is built from TRBV9 and TRBJ2-1; D is uncertain. The CDR3 is made up of 13 amino acids. CDR1 is SGDLS and CDR2 is YYNGEE in the germline V gene. Trimming pared 4 bases from V and 7 bases from J, leaving 12 bases between. This CDR3 is CASSLSSRNEQFF. In nucleotides, the CDR3 is TGTGCCAGCAGCCTTAGTTCACGGAATGAGCAGTTCTTC.

V and J are TRBV6-5 and TRBJ2-3; D possibly corresponds to TRBD2 (6 bases). CDR3 length: 15 amino acids. Trimming left V 6 bases short and J 5 bases short, with 18 bases between. Germline V CDR1 and CDR2: MNHEY, SVGAGI. CDR3 region: CASSARGGLKDTQYF. DNA of the CDR3: TGTGCCAGCAGCGCACGTGGGGGACTGAAAGATACGCAGTATTTT.

V gene TRBV10-3 combines with J gene TRBJ2-1; 7 nucleotides line up with TRBD2. CDR1 is ENHRY and CDR2 is SYGVKD in the germline V gene. Losses at the gene ends were 7 bases for V and 4 bases for J; bases not matched to a gene: 7. This CDR3 has 14 residues. The CDR3 coding sequence is TGTGCCATCAATCCGGGAGGCCCTTACAATGAGCAGTTCTTC. Encoded protein: CAINPGGPYNEQFF.

J is TRBJ1-2 and V is TRBV24-1; TRBD1 is a possible D gene (6 bases). V lost 1 base to trimming and J lost 2 bases, with 7 bases between them. Looked up from germline, CDR1 is KGHDR and CDR2 is SFDVKD. This CDR3 is built from 14 residues. CDR3 coding DNA: TGTGCCACCAGTGATTTAGGACAGAACTATGGCTACACCTTC. Its translation: CATSDLGQNYGYTF.

The CDR3 loop reads CASSLSEVEKVWEQYV. In nucleotides, the CDR3 is TGTGCCAGCAGTTTATCTGAGGTGGAGAAGGTTTGGGAGCAGTACGTC. The J gene is TRBJ2-7, the V gene TRBV27, with unresolved D. This CDR3 is 16 amino acids long. From germline, CDR1 is MNHEY and CDR2 SMNVEV (reference sequence). V lost 0 bases and J lost 7, with 19 bases in between.

This sequence joins TRBV5-1 and TRBJ2-3; D remains ambiguous. The ends were cut back, 4 bases at V and 0 bases at J, with 15 bases in the middle. Germline CDR1 reads SGHRS; CDR2 reads YFSETQ. The CDR3 loop spans 16 amino acids. The CDR3 bases are TGCGCCAGCAGCCCCCCCCGGCAGACTAGCACAGATACGCAGTATTTT. Translation gives CASSPPRQTSTDTQYF.

The chain is built from TRBV4-2 and TRBJ2-2; 9 positions agree with TRBD2. Germline CDR1 LGHNA, CDR2 YNFKEQ. Losses at the gene ends were 0 bases for V and 7 bases for J; bases not matched to a gene: 15. The CDR3 covers 19 residues. The CDR3 protein is CASSQDLALAGARGGELFF. The CDR3 region has the DNA TGTGCCAGCAGCCAAGATTTGGCCTTAGCGGGGGCGCGGGGCGGGGAGCTGTTTTTT.

The CDR3 reads CASSVGDSGSRGTQYF. The CDR3 DNA reads TGTGCCAGCAGCGTAGGAGATAGCGGGAGCCGGGGGACCCAGTACTTC. The gene calls are TRBV9 and TRBJ2-5, with 9 bases identical to TRBD2. V shed 0 bases, J shed 7 bases, and the junction held 10 bases outside the gene matches. The CDR3 is made up of 16 amino acids. Germline V gene data show CDR1 as SGDLS and CDR2 as YYNGEE.

The gene calls are TRBV19 and TRBJ1-2; D perhaps matches TRBD1 (5 bases). Between the trimmed V and J ends, which lost 7 bases and 8 bases, there was a span of 17 bases. Germline assignment: CDR1 LNHDA and CDR2 SQIVND (reference sequence). The CDR3 contains 13 residues. The CDR3 region is CASKSNRQQGYTF. The CDR3 region has the DNA TGTGCCAGTAAGTCGAACAGGCAACAAGGCTACACCTTC. The full variable domain, completed using reference TRBV19 and TRBJ1-2, is DGGITQSPKYLFRKEGQNVTLSCEQNLNHDAMYWYRQDPGQGLRLIYYSQIVNDFQKGDIAEGYSVSREKKESFPLTVTSAQKNPTAFYLCASKSNRQQGYTFGSGTRLTVV.

The gene calls are TRBV19 and TRBJ2-3, with D uncertain. The CDR3 is 13 amino acids. Per germline, CDR1 LNHDA and CDR2 SQIVND (reference sequence). V gave up 6 bases and J gave up 1 base, with 8 bases separating them. The CDR3 sequence: CASSLRGTDTQYF. The CDR3, as DNA: TGTGCCAGTAGCCTTCGGGGCACAGATACGCAGTATTTT.

Only one count was recorded for this clone. CDR3 nucleotide sequence: TGTGCCAGCAGCTCCCCGACAGGTCGAGTGGGCTACACCTTC. This translates into CASSSPTGRVGYTF. V usage is TRBV5-6 and J usage is TRBJ1-2; tentative D call: TRBD1 (6 bases). Germline CDR1 and CDR2: SGHDT and YYEEEE. This CDR3 is built from 14 residues. Between the trimmed V and J ends, which lost 3 bases and 8 bases, there was a span of 17 bases.

The chain uses TRBV5-6 and TRBJ1-1; 9 bases align to TRBD1. The V gene end was trimmed by 4 bases and the J gene end by 3 bases; junction bases not matched to a gene: 10. The CDR3 covers 16 residues. CDR1 is SGHDT and CDR2 is YYEEEE in the germline V gene. The DNA for the CDR3 is TGTGCCAGCAGCCAAACGGGACAGGGTGGCGACACTGAAGCTTTCTTT. It specifies CASSQTGQGGDTEAFF.

The chain combines TRBV6-6 with TRBJ1-1, with TRBD1 matching over 7 bases. Unmatched junction bases numbered 7, after V lost 6 bases and J lost 6 bases. The germline CDR1 and CDR2 sequences are MNHNY and SVGAGI (reference sequence). This CDR3 is 13 amino acids long. The CDR3: CASRPGGGAEAFF. The CDR3 region has the DNA TGTGCCAGCAGGCCAGGGGGTGGGGCTGAAGCTTTCTTT.

The chain employs TRBV10-3 and TRBJ2-1; TRBD2 aligns across 12 bases. This CDR3 contains 15 residues. CDR1 ENHRY and CDR2 SYGVKD come from the germline V gene. Losses at the gene ends were 4 bases for V and 4 bases for J; bases not matched to a gene: 2. The CDR3 region is CAISVGLAGYNEQFF. DNA for the CDR3: TGTGCCATCAGTGTGGGACTAGCGGGTTACAATGAGCAGTTCTTC.

The chain combines TRBV7-9 with TRBJ2-2; D not resolved. CDR1 and CDR2 from the germline V gene are SEHNR and FQNEAQ (reference sequence). The CDR3 sequence is 14 residues long. V lost 5 bases, J lost 0 bases, and 7 bases lay in between. The CDR3 spells CASSRQANTGELFF. The CDR3, as DNA: TGTGCCAGCAGCAGGCAGGCGAACACCGGGGAGCTGTTTTTT. Combining the CDR3 with reference TRBV7-9 and TRBJ2-2 gives the whole variable domain DTGVSQNPRHKITKRGQNVTFRCDPISEHNRLYWYRQTLGQGPEFLTYFQNEAQLEKSRLLSDRFSAERPKGSFSTLEIQRTEQGDSAMYLCASSRQANTGELFFGEGSRLTVL.

The chain carries TRBV6-1 and TRBJ1-2; TRBD1 might be the D (5 bases). Trimming took 0 bases from V and 3 from J, leaving 11 bases between them. This CDR3 is built from 15 residues. Germline CDR1 and CDR2: MNHNS and SASEGT. CDR3 loop: CASSEAGGTYYGYTF. CDR3 coding DNA: TGTGCCAGCAGTGAAGCGGGGGGAACCTACTATGGCTACACCTTC.

The CDR3 bases are TGTGCCAGCGCCCGAGACGCTCGGGACTATGGCTACACCTTC. Amino acids: CASARDARDYGYTF. J is TRBJ1-2 and V is TRBV3-1 (or the pseudogene TRBV3-2); D not resolved. Looked up from germline, CDR1 is LGHDT and CDR2 is YNNKEL (reference sequence). Deletions cut 8 bases from V and 3 bases from J, with 16 bases between. The CDR3 is 14 residues long.

This chain uses TRBV3-1 (or the pseudogene TRBV3-2) with TRBJ1-5; maybe TRBD1 (5 bases). The germline V gene has CDR1 LGHDT and CDR2 YNNKEL (reference sequence). The V end was cut by 0 bases, the J end by 6 bases, with 12 bases between. The CDR3 sequence is 15 residues long. CDR3 loop: CASSQDPTGGQPQHF. The CDR3 DNA reads as TGTGCCAGCAGCCAAGATCCTACCGGGGGTCAGCCCCAGCATTTT.

This chain joins TRBV2 and TRBJ1-1, with TRBD1 as a possible D gene (6 bases). The CDR3 is made up of 15 amino acids. Germline CDR1 SNHLY, CDR2 FYNNEI. V lost 4 bases and J lost 4, with 16 bases in between. For the CDR3, the DNA is TGTGCCAGCAGTGCTCTTGGGCAGGGGCCCACTGAAGCTTTCTTT. Amino acid sequence: CASSALGQGPTEAFF.

The J gene is TRBJ2-5, the V gene TRBV6-2 or TRBV6-3, with 11 nucleotides matching TRBD2. The CDR3 covers 14 residues. Trimming at V came to 2 bases and at J to 10 bases, leaving 6 bases not matched to a gene. The V gene's germline CDR1 is MNHEY and CDR2 SVGEGT. The CDR3 here is CASSYGTSGLVQYF. The DNA for the CDR3 is TGTGCCAGCAGTTACGGGACTAGCGGTCTAGTCCAGTACTTC.

This clone was found a few times. J is TRBJ2-3 and V is TRBV11-1; 7 positions agree with TRBD1. The CDR3 loop spans 15 amino acids. Germline V gene sequence: CDR1 SGHAT, CDR2 FQDESV (reference sequence). V shed 3 bases, J shed 0 bases, and the junction held 3 bases outside the gene matches. For the CDR3, the DNA is TGTGCCAGCAGCTTGGGACAGACTAGCACAGATACGCAGTATTTT. Translation gives CASSLGQTSTDTQYF.

This chain links TRBV6-5 with TRBJ2-7; 8 bases match TRBD1. The junction had 3 bases not matched to a gene; V was cut back by 5 bases and J by 3 bases. The CDR3 loop spans 13 amino acids. Germline CDR1 and CDR2: MNHEY and SVGAGI. The CDR3 DNA reads as TGTGCCAGCAGTCAACAGGGGGGCTACGAGCAGTACGTC. Translation gives CASSQQGGYEQYV.